The TCR beta chain under discussion was sequenced for a study of OX40 agonist ivuxolimab in advanced cancers. Study at large: Patients were around 83% male with ages about 23 to 90, mean approximately 58. Study conclusions and caveats: With doses of 0.1 to 3.0 mg/kg, CD4+ and CD8+ blood T cells had undergone clonal expansion by week 6. Which antigen the expanded peripheral T cells recognized is unknown.

The method was immunoSEQ multiplex PCR; TCRdb's version includes in-frame clones alone and lacks a portion of them. The sample lists 65,000 to 90,000 clones, roughly 90% occurring once. The germline V gene encodes CDR1 SGHTA and CDR2 FQGNSA. This CDR3 comprises 12 residues. V lost 5 bases to trimming and J lost 10 bases, with 12 bases between them. Turning to this clone: Its antigen is undetermined.

This chain connects TRBV7-2 to TRBJ2-1; no definite D call. The origin of this receptor is an adult with an advanced solid tumor such as melanoma, head and neck, liver or kidney cancer. Specimen: CD4+ or CD8+ T cells sorted from blood, collected in a trial of the OX40 agonist ivuxolimab. The CDR3 is CASSTSVPEQFF. CDR3 sequence (DNA): TGTGCCAGCAGCACCTCCGTCCCAGAGCAGTTCTTC.